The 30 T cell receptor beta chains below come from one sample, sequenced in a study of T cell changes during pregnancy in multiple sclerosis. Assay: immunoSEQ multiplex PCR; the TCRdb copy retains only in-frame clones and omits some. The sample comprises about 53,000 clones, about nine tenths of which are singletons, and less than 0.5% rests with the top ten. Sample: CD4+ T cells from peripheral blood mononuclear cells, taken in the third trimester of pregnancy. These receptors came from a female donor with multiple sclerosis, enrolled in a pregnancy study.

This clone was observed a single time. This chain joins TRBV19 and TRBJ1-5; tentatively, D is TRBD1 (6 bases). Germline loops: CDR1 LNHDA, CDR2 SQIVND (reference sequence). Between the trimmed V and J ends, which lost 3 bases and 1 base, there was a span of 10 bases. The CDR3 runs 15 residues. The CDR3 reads CASSITGLSNQPQHF. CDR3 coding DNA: TGTGCCAGTAGTATCACAGGGTTGAGCAATCAGCCCCAGCATTTT.

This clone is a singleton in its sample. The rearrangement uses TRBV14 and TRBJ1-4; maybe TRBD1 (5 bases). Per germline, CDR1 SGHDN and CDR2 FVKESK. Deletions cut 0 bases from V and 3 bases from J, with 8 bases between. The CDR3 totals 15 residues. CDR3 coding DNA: TGTGCCAGCAGCCAAGACAGGGCTCCTAATGAAAAACTGTTTTTT. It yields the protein CASSQDRAPNEKLFF.

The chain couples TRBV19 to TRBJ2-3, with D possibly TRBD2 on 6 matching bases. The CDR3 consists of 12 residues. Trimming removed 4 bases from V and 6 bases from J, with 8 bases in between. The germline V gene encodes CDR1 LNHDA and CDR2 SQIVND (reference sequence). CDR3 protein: CASSTGDDTQYF. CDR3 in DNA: TGTGCCAGTAGTACGGGGGACGATACGCAGTATTTT.

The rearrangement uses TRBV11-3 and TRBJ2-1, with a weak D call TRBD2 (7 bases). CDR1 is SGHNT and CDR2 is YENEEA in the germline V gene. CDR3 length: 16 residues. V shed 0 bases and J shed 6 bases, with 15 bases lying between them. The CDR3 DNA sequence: TGTGCCAGCAGCTTAGATCTTGCGGGGGCCCCCAATGAGCAGTTCTTC. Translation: CASSLDLAGAPNEQFF. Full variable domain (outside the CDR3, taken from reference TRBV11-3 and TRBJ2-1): EAGVVQSPRYKIIEKKQPVAFWCNPISGHNTLYWYLQNLGQGPELLIRYENEEAVDDSQLPKDRFSAERLKGVDSTLKIQPAELGDSAVYLCASSLDLAGAPNEQFFGPGTRLTVL.

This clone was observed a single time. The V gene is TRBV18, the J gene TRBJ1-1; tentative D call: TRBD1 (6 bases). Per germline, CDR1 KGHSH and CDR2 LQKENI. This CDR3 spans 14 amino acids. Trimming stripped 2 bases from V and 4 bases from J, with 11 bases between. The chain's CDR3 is CASSPDPRGTEAFF. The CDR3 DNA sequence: TGTGCCAGCTCACCAGACCCCAGGGGCACTGAAGCTTTCTTT.

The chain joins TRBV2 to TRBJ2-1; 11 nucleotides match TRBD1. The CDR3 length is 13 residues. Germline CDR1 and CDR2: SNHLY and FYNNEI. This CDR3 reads CADRDRGNNEQFF. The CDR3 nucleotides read TGTGCTGACCGGGACAGGGGGAACAATGAGCAGTTCTTC.

This CDR3 is CASSDRAGTEAFF. CDR3 sequence (DNA): TGTGCCAGCAGCGACAGGGCGGGCACTGAAGCTTTCTTT. The V call is TRBV7-9, the J call TRBJ1-1; TRBD1 matches 7 bases. The CDR3 sequence is 13 residues long. CDR1 SEHNR and CDR2 FQNEAQ come from the germline V gene (reference sequence). Germline trimming cut 5 bases from V and 4 bases from J; bases unmatched to any gene: 4.

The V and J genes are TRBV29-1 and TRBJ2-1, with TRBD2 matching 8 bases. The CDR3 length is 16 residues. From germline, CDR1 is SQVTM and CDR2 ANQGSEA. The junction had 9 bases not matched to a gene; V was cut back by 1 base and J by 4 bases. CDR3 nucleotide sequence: TGCAGCGTTGAAGGCGCGGGGGGTCAACTTTACAATGAGCAGTTCTTC. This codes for CSVEGAGGQLYNEQFF.

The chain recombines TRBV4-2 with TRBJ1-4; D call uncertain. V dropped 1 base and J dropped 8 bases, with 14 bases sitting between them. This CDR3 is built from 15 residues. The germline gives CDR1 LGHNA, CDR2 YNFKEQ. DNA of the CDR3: TGTGCCAGCAGCCAAGGGTCGATTACGGAGGAAAAACTGTTTTTT. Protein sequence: CASSQGSITEEKLFF.

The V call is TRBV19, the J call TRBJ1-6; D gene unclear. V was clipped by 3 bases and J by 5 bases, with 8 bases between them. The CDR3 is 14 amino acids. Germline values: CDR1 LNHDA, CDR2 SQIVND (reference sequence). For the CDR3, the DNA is TGTGCCAGTAGTATCGGCCAGGATAATTCACCCCTCCACTTT. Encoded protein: CASSIGQDNSPLHF.

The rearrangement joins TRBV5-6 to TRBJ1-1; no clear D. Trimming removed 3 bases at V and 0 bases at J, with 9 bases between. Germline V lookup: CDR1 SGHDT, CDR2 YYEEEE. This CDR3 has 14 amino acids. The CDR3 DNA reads TGTGCCAGCAGCTGGAGGGTTATGAACACTGAAGCTTTCTTT. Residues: CASSWRVMNTEAFF.

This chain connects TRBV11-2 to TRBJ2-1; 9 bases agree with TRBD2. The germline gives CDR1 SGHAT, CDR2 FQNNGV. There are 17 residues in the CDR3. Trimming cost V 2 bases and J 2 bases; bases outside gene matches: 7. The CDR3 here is CASSLQPSGAAYNEQFF. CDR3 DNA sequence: TGTGCCAGCAGCTTACAGCCTAGCGGGGCCGCCTACAATGAGCAGTTCTTC.

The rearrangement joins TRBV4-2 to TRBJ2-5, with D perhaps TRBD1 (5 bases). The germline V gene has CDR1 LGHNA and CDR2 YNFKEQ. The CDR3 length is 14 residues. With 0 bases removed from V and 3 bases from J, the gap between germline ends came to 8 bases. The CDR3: CASSQDSREETQYF. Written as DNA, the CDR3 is TGTGCCAGCAGCCAAGATAGCAGGGAAGAGACCCAGTACTTC.

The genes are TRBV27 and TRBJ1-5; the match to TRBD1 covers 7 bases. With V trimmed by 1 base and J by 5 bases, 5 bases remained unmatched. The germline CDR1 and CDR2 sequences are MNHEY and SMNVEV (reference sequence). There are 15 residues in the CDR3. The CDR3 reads CASSLYRGRYQPQHF. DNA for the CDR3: TGTGCCAGCAGTTTATACAGGGGCCGGTATCAGCCCCAGCATTTT.

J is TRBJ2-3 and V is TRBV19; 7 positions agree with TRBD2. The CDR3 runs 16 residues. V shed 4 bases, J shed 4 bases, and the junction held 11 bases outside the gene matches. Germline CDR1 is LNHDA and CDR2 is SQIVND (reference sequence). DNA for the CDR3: TGTGCCAGTAGTACCCCCCTAGGCGGGGGTTCAGATACGCAGTATTTT. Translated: CASSTPLGGGSDTQYF.

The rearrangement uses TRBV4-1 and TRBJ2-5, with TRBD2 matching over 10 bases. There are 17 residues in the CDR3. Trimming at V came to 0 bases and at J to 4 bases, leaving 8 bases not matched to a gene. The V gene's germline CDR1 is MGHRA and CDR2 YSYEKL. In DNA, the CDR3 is TGCGCCAGCAGCCAAGATACGATGCCTAGCGGGGGAGAGACCCAGTACTTC. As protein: CASSQDTMPSGGETQYF.

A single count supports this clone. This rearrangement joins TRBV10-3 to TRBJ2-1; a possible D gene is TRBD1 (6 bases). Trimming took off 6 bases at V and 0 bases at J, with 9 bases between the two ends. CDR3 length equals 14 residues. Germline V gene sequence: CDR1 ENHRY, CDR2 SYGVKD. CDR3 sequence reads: CAISDRSSYNEQFF. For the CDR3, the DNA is TGTGCCATCAGCGACAGGAGCTCCTACAATGAGCAGTTCTTC.

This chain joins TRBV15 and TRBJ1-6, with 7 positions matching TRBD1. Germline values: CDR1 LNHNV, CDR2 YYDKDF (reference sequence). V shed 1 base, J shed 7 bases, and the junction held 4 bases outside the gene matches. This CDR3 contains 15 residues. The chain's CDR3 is CATSRVAGGNSPLHF. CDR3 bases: TGTGCCACCAGCAGAGTTGCAGGGGGAAATTCACCCCTCCACTTT.

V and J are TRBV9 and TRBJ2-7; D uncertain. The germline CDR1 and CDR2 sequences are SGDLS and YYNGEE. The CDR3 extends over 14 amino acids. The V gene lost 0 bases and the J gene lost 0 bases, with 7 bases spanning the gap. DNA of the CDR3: TGTGCCAGCAGCGTAGGTGTTAGCTCCTACGAGCAGTACTTC. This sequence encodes CASSVGVSSYEQYF.

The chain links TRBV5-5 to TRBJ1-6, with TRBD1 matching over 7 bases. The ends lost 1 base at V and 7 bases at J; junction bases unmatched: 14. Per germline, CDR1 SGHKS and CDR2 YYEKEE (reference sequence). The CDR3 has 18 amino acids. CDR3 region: CASSLIREGGFVNSPLHF. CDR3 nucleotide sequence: TGTGCCAGCAGCTTGATCCGTGAAGGGGGCTTTGTGAATTCACCCCTCCACTTT. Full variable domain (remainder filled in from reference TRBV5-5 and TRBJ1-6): DAGVTQSPTHLIKTRGQQVTLRCSPISGHKSVSWYQQVLGQGPQFIFQYYEKEERGRGNFPDRFSARQFPNYSSELNVNALLLGDSALYLCASSLIREGGFVNSPLHFGNGTRLTVT.

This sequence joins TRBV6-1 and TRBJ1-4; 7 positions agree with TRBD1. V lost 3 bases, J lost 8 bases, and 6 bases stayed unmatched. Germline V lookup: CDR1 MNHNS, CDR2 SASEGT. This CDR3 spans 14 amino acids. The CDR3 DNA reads TGTGCCAGCAGTGAGAGAGGGGGCAGGGAAAAACTGTTTTTT. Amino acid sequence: CASSERGGREKLFF.

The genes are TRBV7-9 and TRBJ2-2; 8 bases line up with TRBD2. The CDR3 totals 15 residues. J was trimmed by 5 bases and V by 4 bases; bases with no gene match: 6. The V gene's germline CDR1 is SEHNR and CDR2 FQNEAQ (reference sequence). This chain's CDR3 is CASSSGLGGTGELFF. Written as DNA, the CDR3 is TGTGCCAGCAGCTCGGGACTAGGCGGGACCGGGGAGCTGTTTTTT.

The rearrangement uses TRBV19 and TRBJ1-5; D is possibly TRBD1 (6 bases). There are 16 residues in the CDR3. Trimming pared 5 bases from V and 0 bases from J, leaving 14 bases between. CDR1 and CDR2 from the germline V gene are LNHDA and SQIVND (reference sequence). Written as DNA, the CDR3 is TGTGCCAGTAGTGCCTTAGGACAGAATAGCAATCAGCCCCAGCATTTT. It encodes CASSALGQNSNQPQHF.

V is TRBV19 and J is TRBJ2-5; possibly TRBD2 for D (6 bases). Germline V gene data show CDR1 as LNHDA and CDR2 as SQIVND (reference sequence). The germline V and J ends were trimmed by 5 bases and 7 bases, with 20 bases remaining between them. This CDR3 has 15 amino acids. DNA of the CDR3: TGTGCCAGTAGTCTGGAGGGGCAGTCGCCCTGGACCCAGTACTTC. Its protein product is CASSLEGQSPWTQYF.

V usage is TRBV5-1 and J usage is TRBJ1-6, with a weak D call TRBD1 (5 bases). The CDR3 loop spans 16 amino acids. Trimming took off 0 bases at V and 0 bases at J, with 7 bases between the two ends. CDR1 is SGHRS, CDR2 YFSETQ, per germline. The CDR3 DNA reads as TGCGCCAGCAGCTTGGGGGGGGTCTCCTATAATTCACCCCTCCACTTT. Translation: CASSLGGVSYNSPLHF.

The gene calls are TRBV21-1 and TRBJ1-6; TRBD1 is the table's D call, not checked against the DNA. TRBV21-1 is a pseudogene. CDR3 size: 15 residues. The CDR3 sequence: CASSAYRGRNSPLHF. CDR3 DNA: TGTGCCAGCAGCGCCTACAGGGGGCGAAATTCACCCCTCCACTTT.

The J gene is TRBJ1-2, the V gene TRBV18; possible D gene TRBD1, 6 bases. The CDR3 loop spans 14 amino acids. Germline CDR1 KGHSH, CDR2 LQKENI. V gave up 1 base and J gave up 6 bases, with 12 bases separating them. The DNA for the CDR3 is TGTGCCAGCTCACCACTTCCAGGGGCAAATGGCTACACCTTC. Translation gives CASSPLPGANGYTF.

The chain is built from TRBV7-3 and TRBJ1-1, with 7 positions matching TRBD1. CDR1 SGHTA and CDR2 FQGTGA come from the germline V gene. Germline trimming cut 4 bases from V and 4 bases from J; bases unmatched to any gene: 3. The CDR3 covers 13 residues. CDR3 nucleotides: TGTGCCAGCAGCTCAGGGGGTCTCACTGAAGCTTTCTTT. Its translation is CASSSGGLTEAFF.

This CDR3 reads CASSQIGAKTHNSPLHF. In DNA form, the CDR3 reads TGCGCCAGCAGCCAGATAGGGGCCAAGACTCATAATTCACCCCTCCACTTT. This chain uses TRBV4-1 with TRBJ1-6; D is perhaps TRBD1 (5 bases). Germline assignment: CDR1 MGHRA and CDR2 YSYEKL. The CDR3 sequence is 17 residues long. The ends were cut back, 3 bases at V and 5 bases at J, with 17 bases in the middle.

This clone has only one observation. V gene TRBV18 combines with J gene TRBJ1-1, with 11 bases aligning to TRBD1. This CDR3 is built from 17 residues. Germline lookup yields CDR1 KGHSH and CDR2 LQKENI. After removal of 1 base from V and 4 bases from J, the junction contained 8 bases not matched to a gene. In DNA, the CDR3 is TGTGCCAGCTCACCACTAGACCTCGGGACAGGGGGCACTGAAGCTTTCTTT. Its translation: CASSPLDLGTGGTEAFF.